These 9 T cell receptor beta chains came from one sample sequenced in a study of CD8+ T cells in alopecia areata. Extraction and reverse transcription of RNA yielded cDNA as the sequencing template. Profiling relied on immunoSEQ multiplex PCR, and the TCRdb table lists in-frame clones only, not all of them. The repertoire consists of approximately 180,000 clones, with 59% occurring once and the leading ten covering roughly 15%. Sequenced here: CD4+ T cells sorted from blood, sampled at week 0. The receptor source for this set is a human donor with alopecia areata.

The CDR3 here is CAWGGQGEQPNTEAFF. The CDR3 bases are TGTGCCTGGGGCGGACAGGGTGAACAACCTAACACTGAAGCTTTCTTT. The J gene is TRBJ1-1, the V gene TRBV30, with TRBD1 identical over 8 bases. The CDR3 sequence is 16 residues long. CDR1 is GTSNPN and CDR2 is SVGIG in the germline V gene (reference sequence). Trimming cost V 5 bases and J 2 bases; bases outside gene matches: 13.

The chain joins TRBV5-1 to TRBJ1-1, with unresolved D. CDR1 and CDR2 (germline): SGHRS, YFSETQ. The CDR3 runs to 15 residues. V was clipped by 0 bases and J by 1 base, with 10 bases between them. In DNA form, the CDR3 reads TGCGCCAGCAGCTTGGTAATACGATCGAACACTGAAGCTTTCTTT. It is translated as CASSLVIRSNTEAFF.

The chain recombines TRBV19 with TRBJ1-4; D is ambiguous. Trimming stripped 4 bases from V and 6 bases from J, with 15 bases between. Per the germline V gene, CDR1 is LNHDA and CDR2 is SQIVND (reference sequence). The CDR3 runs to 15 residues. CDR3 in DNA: TGTGCCAGTAGTAGAAGAGGGCGGGTAGATGAAAAACTGTTTTTT. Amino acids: CASSRRGRVDEKLFF.

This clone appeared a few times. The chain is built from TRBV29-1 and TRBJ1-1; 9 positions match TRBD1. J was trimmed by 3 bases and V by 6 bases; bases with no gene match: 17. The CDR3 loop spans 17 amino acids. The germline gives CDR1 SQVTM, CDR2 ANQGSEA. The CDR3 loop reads CSVKPGQGNLQHTEAFF. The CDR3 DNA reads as TGCAGCGTGAAACCGGGACAGGGTAATTTACAACACACTGAAGCTTTCTTT.

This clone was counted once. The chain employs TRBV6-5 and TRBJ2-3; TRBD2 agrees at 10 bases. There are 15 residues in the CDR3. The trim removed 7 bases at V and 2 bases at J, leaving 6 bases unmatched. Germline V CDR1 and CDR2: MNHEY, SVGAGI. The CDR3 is CASKLAGIHTDTQYF. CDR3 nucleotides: TGTGCCAGCAAACTAGCGGGGATTCACACAGATACGCAGTATTTT.

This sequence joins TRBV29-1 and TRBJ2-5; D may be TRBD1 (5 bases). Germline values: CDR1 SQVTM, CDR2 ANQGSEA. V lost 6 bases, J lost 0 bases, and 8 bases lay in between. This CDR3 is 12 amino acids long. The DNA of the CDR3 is TGCAGCGTAGGGGTGAACCAAGAGACCCAGTACTTC. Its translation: CSVGVNQETQYF. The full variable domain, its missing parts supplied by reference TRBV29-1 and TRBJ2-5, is SAVISQKPSRDICQRGTSLTIQCQVDSQVTMMFWYRQQPGQSLTLIATANQGSEATYESGFVIDKFPISRPNLTFSTLTVSNMSPEDSSIYLCSVGVNQETQYFGPGTRLLVL.

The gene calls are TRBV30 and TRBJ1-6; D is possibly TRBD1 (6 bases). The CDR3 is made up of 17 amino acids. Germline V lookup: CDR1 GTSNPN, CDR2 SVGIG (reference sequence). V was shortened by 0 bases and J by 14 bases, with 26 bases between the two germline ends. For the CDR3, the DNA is TGTGCCTGGAGTGTACCCCTTGGGACAAGAATAAGAAGGGCCCTCCACTTT. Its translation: CAWSVPLGTRIRRALHF.

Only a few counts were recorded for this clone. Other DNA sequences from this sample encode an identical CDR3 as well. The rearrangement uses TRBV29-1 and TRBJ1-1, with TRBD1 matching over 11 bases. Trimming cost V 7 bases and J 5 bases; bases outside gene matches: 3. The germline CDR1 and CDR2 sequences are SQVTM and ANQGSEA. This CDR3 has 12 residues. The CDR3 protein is CSGGQGGTEAFF. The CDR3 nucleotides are TGCAGCGGGGGACAGGGGGGAACTGAAGCTTTCTTT.

The CDR3 nucleotides read TGTGCCAGCAGTGAAATTGCGGGGGGGCATGGTGAGCAGTTCTTC. It yields the protein CASSEIAGGHGEQFF. The chain recombines TRBV2 with TRBJ2-1, with TRBD2 matching 9 bases. The germline V gene has CDR1 SNHLY and CDR2 FYNNEI. The CDR3 runs 15 residues. The V segment lost 2 bases and the J segment 9 bases; nucleotides outside the gene matches: 8.